This T cell receptor beta chain was captured by sequencing in a study of cytomegalovirus exposure and HLA in healthy donors. Study-wide background: Early release data held 85 million to 95 million unique TCRs from HLA-typed donors. Study-wide results and caveats: An apparent linkage of common viral pathogens to several of the most significant clusters emerged in a later analysis. The only immune exposure information that was available was CMV serostatus.

The CDR3 covers 14 residues. Germline lookup yields CDR1 SGHTA and CDR2 FQGNSA. V was cut by 5 bases and J by 0 bases, with 8 bases left in between. Researchers ran the PCR with 60 Vbeta and 13 Jbeta primers. Profiling relied on immunoSEQ multiplex PCR, and the TCRdb table lists in-frame clones only, not all of them. The sample carries about 130,000 clones, roughly 80% recorded once. Points on this clone: Antigen unknown.

Healthy bone marrow donors made up the donor group. The sequenced sample consisted of PBMCs. The V call is TRBV7-2, the J call TRBJ1-5; TRBD1 might be the D (5 bases). The receptor's source is a woman aged 40 to 50 in good health and CMV-seronegative. The CDR3 sequence is CASSPTDSNQPQHF. Written as DNA, the CDR3 is TGTGCCAGCAGCCCGACAGATAGCAATCAGCCCCAGCATTTT.